The 5 T cell receptor beta chains in this list originate from one sample, sequenced in a study of Ad26.COV2.S vaccination and SARS-CoV-2 variants. Profiling relied on immunoSEQ multiplex PCR, and the TCRdb table lists in-frame clones only, not all of them. The data contain 400,000 to 500,000 clones, roughly 90% of them singletons. Sample treatment: some 20 received Ad26.COV2.S at low or high dose, single or two shots; 5 received placebo; per-sample allocation not given. After the first vaccine or placebo injection, samples were drawn on day 63. The sample consisted of peripheral blood, taken in a trial of Ad26.COV2.S vaccine versus placebo. Source of these receptors: a person between 18 and 65 years old who received the Ad26.COV2.S COVID-19 vaccine or a placebo.

This chain joins TRBV28 and TRBJ2-1; 11 bases match TRBD2. V was clipped by 1 base and J by 9 bases; unmatched bases: 11. The CDR3 has 17 amino acids. Germline CDR1 is MDHEN and CDR2 is SYDVKM. The CDR3 region is CASSLFLLAGGLGEQFF. The CDR3 nucleotides are TGTGCCAGCAGTTTATTCTTATTAGCGGGGGGGCTGGGTGAGCAGTTCTTC.

V gene TRBV3-1 (or the pseudogene TRBV3-2) combines with J gene TRBJ2-7; a possible D gene is TRBD2 (7 bases). This CDR3 region has 15 residues. Germline V gene sequence: CDR1 LGHDT, CDR2 YNNKEL (reference sequence). Deletions cut 1 base from V and 5 bases from J, with 15 bases between. CDR3 nucleotides: TGTGCCAGCAGCCAAGGCGGGCAAGGGGGGGACGAGCAGTACTTC. Residues: CASSQGGQGGDEQYF.

V and J are TRBV5-5 and TRBJ2-5; D is perhaps TRBD1 or TRBD2 (6 bases each). Looked up from germline, CDR1 is SGHKS and CDR2 is YYEKEE (reference sequence). The CDR3 runs to 15 residues. V shed 2 bases and J shed 5 bases, with 16 bases lying between them. CDR3 sequence: CASSFFPGAGETQYF. DNA for the CDR3: TGTGCCAGCAGCTTCTTTCCGGGGGCGGGGGAGACCCAGTACTTC. The entire variable domain, with the rest obtained from reference TRBV5-5 and TRBJ2-5, is as follows: DAGVTQSPTHLIKTRGQQVTLRCSPISGHKSVSWYQQVLGQGPQFIFQYYEKEERGRGNFPDRFSARQFPNYSSELNVNALLLGDSALYLCASSFFPGAGETQYFGPGTRLLVL.

The CDR3 protein is CASSQGLTYEQYF. In nucleotides, the CDR3 is TGTGCCAGTAGTCAGGGGTTGACCTACGAGCAGTACTTC. This chain connects TRBV19 to TRBJ2-7; D might be TRBD1 (6 bases). The CDR3 has 13 amino acids. Trimming removed 5 bases from V and 2 bases from J, with 10 bases in between. Germline CDR1 reads LNHDA; CDR2 reads SQIVND (reference sequence). The full variable domain, rest sourced from reference TRBV19 and TRBJ2-7, is DGGITQSPKYLFRKEGQNVTLSCEQNLNHDAMYWYRQDPGQGLRLIYYSQIVNDFQKGDIAEGYSVSREKKESFPLTVTSAQKNPTAFYLCASSQGLTYEQYFGPGTRLTVT.

In nucleotides, the CDR3 is TGTGCCAGCAGCTCCCGTGTGGGTTTGAAGACCCAGTACTTC. Its protein product is CASSSRVGLKTQYF. V and J are TRBV5-8 and TRBJ2-5, with D unresolved. Trimming stripped 3 bases from V and 6 bases from J, with 15 bases between. CDR3 size: 14 residues. Per the germline V gene, CDR1 is SGHTS and CDR2 is YDEGEE.